Presented here are 30 T cell receptor beta chains from one specimen sequenced in a study of T cells in women clearing cervical HPV infection. Produced via immunoSEQ multiplex PCR; TCRdb's table is partial and in-frame only. Here the sample table reports some 21,000 clones. The sequenced sample consisted of blood buffy coat. The source is a woman aged 18 to 75 with a cervical HPV16 infection that either progressed to CIN3+ or cleared (not recorded which).

As for this clone: Read coverage stops 3 residues before the CDR3 terminus; the germline J gene supplies the remainder. The V and J genes are TRBV7-9 and TRBJ2-7, with D possibly being TRBD1 (5 bases). The CDR3 loop spans 14 amino acids. V lost 5 bases, J lost 1 base, and 12 bases lay in between. Germline CDR1 SEHNR, CDR2 FQNEAQ (reference sequence). The CDR3 spells CASSPRQSSYEQYF. Incomplete CDR3 DNA: TGTGCCAGCAGCCCCCGACAGAGTTCCTACGAG.

With respect to this clone: The read is 3 residues too short to cover the CDR3 end, so that end is filled in from the germline J gene. The chain joins TRBV5-1 to TRBJ2-7; 8 nucleotides align to TRBD1. CDR3 length: 15 residues. The germline CDR1 and CDR2 sequences are SGHRS and YFSETQ. The V gene end was trimmed by 2 bases and the J gene end by 5 bases; junction bases not matched to a gene: 9. The CDR3 spells CASSLLGQGIHEQYF. CDR3 bases read: TGCGCCAGCAGCTTACTCGGACAGGGTATCCACGAG.

Turning to this clone: The missing CDR3 end, 3 residues past where the read stops, is filled in from the germline J gene. The chain couples TRBV20-1 to TRBJ2-7; possible D gene TRBD1, 6 bases. Trimming took off 0 bases at V and 0 bases at J, with 9 bases between the two ends. Per germline, CDR1 DFQATT and CDR2 SNEGSKA (reference sequence). The CDR3 runs 14 residues. Partial CDR3 DNA: TGCAGTGCTAGAGAACAGGGCATCTCCTACGAG. Translating it yields CSAREQGISYE. The full CDR3 sequence reads CSAREQGISYEQYF.

Comments on this clone: The sequenced fragment ends 3 residues before the CDR3 boundary, so the rest is inferred from the germline J gene. This chain joins TRBV6-4 and TRBJ2-3; possible D gene TRBD2, 6 bases. The CDR3 sequence is 15 residues long. V lost 2 bases, J lost 3 bases, and 12 bases lay in between. Germline CDR1 reads MRHNA; CDR2 reads SNTAGT. CDR3 DNA, as far as it was read: TGTGCCAGCAGTGACAGAGCGGGTACTACAGATACG. Amino acids: CASSDRAGTTDT. Given in full, the CDR3 is CASSDRAGTTDTQYF.

Comments on this clone: The read terminates 3 residues ahead of where the CDR3 ends, so the germline J gene completes it. The chain links TRBV28 to TRBJ1-1; D gene unclear. The V gene lost 9 bases and the J gene lost 5 bases, with 16 bases spanning the gap. CDR3 length equals 13 residues. CDR1 MDHEN and CDR2 SYDVKM come from the germline V gene. The chain's CDR3 is CASTPGYGTEAFF. CDR3 bases read: TGTGCCAGTACACCGGGGTATGGAACTGAA.

CDR3 bases read: TGTGCCAGCAGACTCGGGGGACAGGGGTATGGC. Protein product: CASRLGGQGYG. The whole CDR3 is CASRLGGQGYGYTF. The rearrangement uses TRBV7-9 and TRBJ1-2, with 10 bases fitting TRBD1. The observed sequence ends 3 residues before the CDR3 terminus, with the missing tail filled in from the germline J gene. V was pared by 6 bases and J by 5 bases, with 6 bases of the junction left unmatched. Germline lookup yields CDR1 SEHNR and CDR2 FQNEAQ (reference sequence). CDR3 length: 14 amino acids.

With regard to this clone: With the read ending 3 residues before the CDR3 end, the germline J gene is used to fill in that end. V and J are TRBV28 and TRBJ2-3; maybe TRBD2 (6 bases). The CDR3 consists of 16 residues. Germline V CDR1 and CDR2: MDHEN, SYDVKM. The CDR3 loop reads CASSFIRGVGGETQYF. The part of the CDR3 DNA that was read is TGTGCCAGCAGTTTCATCCGGGGAGTGGGGGGAGAGACG.

Comments on this clone: From the germline J gene comes the end of the CDR3, since the read stops 3 residues before it. The gene calls are TRBV11-2 and TRBJ1-5; tentative D call: TRBD1 (5 bases). Germline V gene lookup returns CDR1 SGHAT and CDR2 FQNNGV. V was shortened by 5 bases and J by 5 bases, with 13 bases between the two germline ends. The CDR3 is 14 amino acids. CDR3 DNA (partial): TGTGCCAGCAGCCCCCGCGGGGGGGATCAGCCC. It specifies CASSPRGGDQP. The entire CDR3 protein reads CASSPRGGDQPQHF.

This chain's CDR3 is CASSLVPADYGYTF. CDR3 bases read: TGCGCCAGCAGCTTGGTACCTGCAGACTATGGC. The chain recombines TRBV5-1 with TRBJ1-2; unclear D gene. Read sequence stops 3 residues before the CDR3 end, and the germline J gene provides the missing end. CDR1 and CDR2 from the germline V gene are SGHRS and YFSETQ. The V end lost 0 bases, the J end lost 3 bases, and 9 bases lay between the germline ends. This CDR3 has 14 amino acids. The entire variable domain, with the rest obtained from reference TRBV5-1 and TRBJ1-2, is as follows: KAGVTQTPRYLIKTRGQQVTLSCSPISGHRSVSWYQQTPGQGLQFLFEYFSETQRNKGNFPGRFSGRQFSNSRSEMNVSTLELGDSALYLCASSLVPADYGYTFGSGTRLTVV.

With regard to this clone: The read ends 3 residues early relative to the CDR3; the germline J gene fills the gap. This chain links TRBV9 with TRBJ2-3; 9 positions agree with TRBD1. CDR1 and CDR2 from the germline V gene are SGDLS and YYNGEE. With V trimmed by 4 bases and J by 5 bases, 5 bases remained unmatched. The CDR3 loop spans 14 amino acids. The part of the CDR3 DNA that was read is TGTGCCAGCAGCACGGGACAGGGAAGAGATACG. Residues: CASSTGQGRDT. In full, the CDR3 is CASSTGQGRDTQYF.

To note about this clone: The CDR3 end lies 3 residues beyond the end of the read and is filled in from the germline J gene. The rearrangement links TRBV5-1 to TRBJ2-2; D call uncertain. This CDR3 is built from 14 residues. In germline, CDR1 is SGHRS, CDR2 YFSETQ. CDR3 bases read: TGCGCCAGCAGCTTTCAGAATAACAATGAAAAG. It is translated as CASSFQNNNEK. The full CDR3 is CASSFQNNNEKLFF. The full variable domain, completed using reference TRBV5-1 and TRBJ2-2, is KAGVTQTPRYLIKTRGQQVTLSCSPISGHRSVSWYQQTPGQGLQFLFEYFSETQRNKGNFPGRFSGRQFSNSRSEMNVSTLELGDSALYLCASSFQNNNEKLFFGEGSRLTVL.

Points on this clone: The sequenced fragment ends 3 residues before the CDR3 boundary, so the rest is inferred from the germline J gene. This chain uses TRBV5-4 with TRBJ1-2; D is unresolved. With 4 bases removed from V and 5 bases from J, the gap between germline ends came to 18 bases. This CDR3 spans 15 amino acids. Germline values: CDR1 SGHNT, CDR2 YYREEE (reference sequence). CDR3 loop: CASSPRGGSKYGYTF. Incomplete CDR3 DNA: TGTGCCAGCAGCCCTCGGGGAGGCAGCAAATATGGC.

Remarks on this clone: The CDR3 extends 3 residues past the end of the read, so its final part is completed from the germline J gene. The V call is TRBV10-3, the J call TRBJ2-7; 7 bases align to TRBD2. V lost 0 bases, J lost 2 bases, and 7 bases stayed unmatched. Germline lookup yields CDR1 ENHRY and CDR2 SYGVKD. The CDR3 has 16 residues. The chain's CDR3 is CAISESGGAAPYEQYF. CDR3 bases read: TGTGCCATCAGTGAGTCGGGAGGGGCCGCACCCTACGAG.

A note on this clone: Sequencing ends 3 residues short of the CDR3 end; the germline J gene provides the rest. This chain joins TRBV19 and TRBJ1-3; no reliable D call. From germline, CDR1 is LNHDA and CDR2 SQIVND (reference sequence). The V and J ends lost 8 bases and 7 bases respectively, with 12 bases between them. This CDR3 spans 12 amino acids. The part of the CDR3 DNA that was read is TGTGCCAGTGTAGGCGGTGGGAACACC. It yields the protein CASVGGGNT. The full CDR3 is CASVGGGNTIYF.

About this clone itself: The read ends 3 residues before the CDR3 terminus; that terminus is restored from the germline J gene. The chain couples TRBV4-1 to TRBJ2-7; 10 positions match TRBD1. Germline V gene sequence: CDR1 MGHRA, CDR2 YSYEKL. Trimming cost V 2 bases and J 5 bases; bases outside gene matches: 9. There are 16 residues in the CDR3. The sequenced part of the CDR3 DNA is TGCGCCAGCAGCCAACCGACAGGGGGCAGGAGGAACGAG. It yields the protein CASSQPTGGRRNE. The full-length CDR3 reads as CASSQPTGGRRNEQYF.

About this clone: The read ends 3 residues shy of where the CDR3 ends; the end is completed using the germline J gene. The V gene is TRBV30, the J gene TRBJ2-4, with 7 bases that match TRBD1. The CDR3 is made up of 18 amino acids. In germline, CDR1 is GTSNPN, CDR2 SVGIG (reference sequence). Incomplete CDR3 DNA: TGTGCCTGGAGTACCCTAAGGACAGGTCTGTTCAGCCCCTATGGT. Translation gives CAWSTLRTGLFSPYG. In full, the CDR3 is CAWSTLRTGLFSPYGQYF. Filled out from reference TRBV30 and TRBJ2-4, the complete variable domain reads SQTIHQWPATLVQPVGSPLSLECTVEGTSNPNLYWYRQAAGRGLQLLFYSVGIGQISSEVPQNLSASRPQDRQFILSSKKLLLSDSGFYLCAWSTLRTGLFSPYGQYFGAGTRLSVL.

A word on this clone: The read ends 3 residues before the CDR3 terminus; that terminus is restored from the germline J gene. The rearrangement links TRBV10-1 to TRBJ2-3, with unresolved D. The CDR3 spans 14 residues. V gave up 2 bases and J gave up 4 bases, with 10 bases separating them. Germline CDR1 is WNHNN and CDR2 is SYGVQD (reference sequence). The CDR3 DNA, read in part, is TGCGCCAGCAGTGAGAACTCTAGAGCAGATACG. As protein: CASSENSRADT. The whole CDR3 is CASSENSRADTQYF.

Turning to this clone: The CDR3 end is not reached by the read, which stops 3 residues before it; the germline J gene fills it in. V and J are TRBV2 and TRBJ1-3; D not resolved. The CDR3 loop spans 15 amino acids. Trimming cost V 2 bases and J 0 bases, with 8 bases left between them. Germline CDR1 and CDR2: SNHLY and FYNNEI. The CDR3 sequence: CASSELRVSGNTIYF. The CDR3 bases that were read are TGTGCCAGCAGTGAATTGAGGGTCTCTGGAAACACC.

Worth noting for this clone: Read data end 3 residues before the CDR3 end; the end is taken from the germline J gene. V is TRBV20-1 and J is TRBJ2-1, with D perhaps TRBD2 (6 bases). Germline V gene data show CDR1 as DFQATT and CDR2 as SNEGSKA (reference sequence). The CDR3 loop spans 20 amino acids. V dropped 0 bases and J dropped 0 bases, with 24 bases sitting between them. The sequenced CDR3 bases are TGCAGTGCTAGAGACCTCAAGCGGGCCCGGGGAATTAGCTCCTACAATGAG. Protein sequence: CSARDLKRARGISSYNE. The entire CDR3 sequence reads CSARDLKRARGISSYNEQFF.

Concerning this clone: The read finishes 3 residues shy of the CDR3 end, and the germline J gene is used to complete it. The V call is TRBV5-1, the J call TRBJ2-7, with 7 bases matching TRBD1. V shed 1 base, J shed 3 bases, and the junction held 7 bases outside the gene matches. CDR3 length: 15 residues. Per the germline V gene, CDR1 is SGHRS and CDR2 is YFSETQ. The chain's CDR3 is CASSLSQGQFYEQYF. Partial CDR3 DNA: TGCGCCAGCAGCTTGTCTCAGGGACAGTTCTACGAG. Filled out from reference TRBV5-1 and TRBJ2-7, the complete variable domain reads KAGVTQTPRYLIKTRGQQVTLSCSPISGHRSVSWYQQTPGQGLQFLFEYFSETQRNKGNFPGRFSGRQFSNSRSEMNVSTLELGDSALYLCASSLSQGQFYEQYFGPGTRLTVT.

On this clone itself: Read data end 3 residues before the CDR3 end; the end is taken from the germline J gene. V and J are TRBV29-1 and TRBJ1-2, with D possibly TRBD1 on 5 matching bases. Looked up from germline, CDR1 is SQVTM and CDR2 is ANQGSEA. V was clipped by 5 bases and J by 3 bases, with 19 bases between them. The CDR3 totals 15 residues. Partial CDR3 DNA: TGCAGCGTTAGCACGCAGGGTTCTTTGGACTATGGC. Residues: CSVSTQGSLDYG. The CDR3, in full, reads CSVSTQGSLDYGYTF.

Turning to this clone: Read sequence stops 3 residues before the CDR3 end, and the germline J gene provides the missing end. J is TRBJ2-7 and V is TRBV6-1, with D possibly being TRBD1 (7 bases). Germline assignment: CDR1 MNHNS and CDR2 SASEGT. V shed 3 bases and J shed 4 bases, with 16 bases lying between them. This CDR3 has 15 residues. Incomplete CDR3 DNA: TGTGCCAGCAGTGAGAATAGTTCAGGGGGGTACGAG. Protein sequence: CASSENSSGGYE. The complete CDR3 sequence is CASSENSSGGYEQYF.

In the case of this clone: The CDR3 extends 3 residues past the end of the read, so its final part is completed from the germline J gene. The gene calls are TRBV11-3 and TRBJ2-5, with TRBD1 matching 7 bases. The junction had 4 bases not matched to a gene; V was cut back by 1 base and J by 5 bases. Per germline, CDR1 SGHNT and CDR2 YENEEA. CDR3 length: 14 amino acids. CDR3 bases read: TGTGCCAGCAGCTTAGCAGGGGGTTGGGAGACC. This gives the protein CASSLAGGWET. The whole CDR3 reads CASSLAGGWETQYF.

With respect to this clone: The CDR3 goes on 3 residues after the read ends, and that part is filled in from the germline J gene. V is TRBV19 and J is TRBJ1-3; D may be TRBD1 (5 bases). The V gene lost 11 bases and the J gene lost 0 bases, with 17 bases spanning the gap. The germline V gene encodes CDR1 LNHDA and CDR2 SQIVND (reference sequence). The length of the CDR3 is 15 residues. The DNA read from the CDR3 is TGTGCCGGTGGACCCGGGGGTTTCTCTGGAAACACC. Its translation: CAGGPGGFSGNT. The complete CDR3 protein is CAGGPGGFSGNTIYF.

A note on this clone: Read data end 3 residues before the CDR3 end; the end is taken from the germline J gene. The sample carries other DNA sequences with the same CDR3. The chain has TRBV7-6 and TRBJ1-3; D gene ambiguous. Looked up from germline, CDR1 is SGHVS and CDR2 is FNYEAQ. Trimming took off 5 bases at V and 1 base at J, with 9 bases between the two ends. This CDR3 has 14 amino acids. This CDR3 reads CASSPQQSGNTIYF. The sequenced CDR3 bases are TGTGCCAGCAGCCCACAGCAGTCTGGAAACACC.

About this clone: The read stops 3 residues short of the end of the CDR3; the missing end is completed from the germline J gene. The rearrangement links TRBV7-9 to TRBJ1-2, with unresolved D. Germline V lookup: CDR1 SEHNR, CDR2 FQNEAQ (reference sequence). The CDR3 runs 13 residues. CDR3 bases read: TGTGCCAGCAGCTTAGTTAGCGCGAATGAC. This gives the protein CASSLVSAND. The whole CDR3 reads CASSLVSANDYTF.

Comments on this clone: The CDR3 end is not reached by the read, which stops 3 residues before it; the germline J gene fills it in. The V call is TRBV16, the J call TRBJ1-4; D gene unclear. The CDR3 has 15 amino acids. The germline gives CDR1 KGHSY, CDR2 FQNENV. The germline V and J ends were trimmed by 0 bases and 8 bases, with 13 bases remaining between them. The CDR3 bases that were read are TGTGCCAGCAGCCAATCTTACCAGGTGGGCGAAAAA. Its translation: CASSQSYQVGEK. The whole CDR3 is CASSQSYQVGEKLFF.

Comments on this clone: The CDR3 is cut off 3 residues early in the read; its end comes from the germline J gene. The chain is built from TRBV29-1 and TRBJ2-5; D possibly corresponds to TRBD1 (5 bases). The CDR3 is made up of 13 amino acids. From germline, CDR1 is SQVTM and CDR2 ANQGSEA. The sequenced part of the CDR3 DNA is TGCAGCGTTGAACTTGGCAGGGTCCGCACC. Its translation is CSVELGRVRT. The full CDR3 sequence reads CSVELGRVRTQYF.

Comment on this clone: The sequence runs out 3 residues before the end of the CDR3; the remainder is reconstructed from the germline J gene. The V call is TRBV7-8, the J call TRBJ2-5; 11 bases agree with TRBD2. CDR3 length: 17 amino acids. CDR1 and CDR2 from the germline V gene are SGHVS and FQNEAQ. V lost 2 bases, J lost 5 bases, and 10 bases stayed unmatched. The sequenced part of the CDR3 DNA is TGTGCCAGCAGCTTATTTGGGGTAGCGGGGGGGTGGGAGACC. Amino acids: CASSLFGVAGGWET. The full CDR3 protein is CASSLFGVAGGWETQYF. The whole variable domain, filled in from reference TRBV7-8 and TRBJ2-5, reads GAGVSQSPRYKVAKRGQDVALRCDPISGHVSLFWYQQALGQGPEFLTYFQNEAQLDKSGLPSDRFFAERPEGSVSTLKIQRTQQEDSAVYLCASSLFGVAGGWETQYFGPGTRLLVL.

Comment on this clone: Read sequence stops 3 residues before the CDR3 end, and the germline J gene provides the missing end. The V call is TRBV11-2, the J call TRBJ2-7; D is unclear. This CDR3 region has 12 residues. V lost 1 base to trimming and J lost 1 base, with 2 bases between them. Per the germline V gene, CDR1 is SGHAT and CDR2 is FQNNGV. The covered CDR3 bases are TGTGCCAGCAGCTTAGCATCCTACGAG. Translation gives CASSLASYE. From start to end, the CDR3 is CASSLASYEQYF. The entire variable domain, with the rest obtained from reference TRBV11-2 and TRBJ2-7, is as follows: EAGVAQSPRYKIIEKRQSVAFWCNPISGHATLYWYQQILGQGPKLLIQFQNNGVVDDSQLPKDRFSAERLKGVDSTLKIQPAKLEDSAVYLCASSLASYEQYFGPGTRLTVT.